This T cell receptor beta chain was obtained from a study of T cells in Graves' hyperthyroidism and ophthalmopathy (dated by TCRdb to the late 2010s). In the study overall: Peripheral blood was sampled at the time of initial diagnosis, prior to any treatment. To identify distinguishing TCR V-J signatures, a discovery cohort of 90 to 100 patients was used, comprising some 45 with Graves' ophthalmopathy and 55 to 65 with stable Graves' hyperthyroidism. An independent validation cohort of fewer than 20 hyperthyroidism patients and more than 15 patients who later progressed to ophthalmopathy tested prospective prediction of ophthalmopathy. The 80 to 100 discovery patients were randomly divided into training and test sets at a 7:3 ratio. In addition, the study compared T-cell repertoires in thyroid tissue and in blood from roughly six Graves' hyperthyroidism patients. Once sampling was done, hyperthyroidism patients were given methimazole at a starting dose of 30 mg daily, whereas ophthalmopathy patients were given high-dose intravenous methylprednisolone. TCR Vbeta CDR3 sequencing of around 130 peripheral blood samples (approximately 44 ophthalmopathy, around 80 hyperthyroidism and about 17 progressor patients) is reported in the paper.

Summary of the overall study and its limitations: Most expanded thyroid clonotypes (frequency above 0.001) were also detected in blood, suggesting blood repertoires may reflect thyroid immune responses. Sample size was not statistically predetermined, and blinding of investigators to group allocation was not performed. In cross-validation, a model built on a 13 V-J signature told ophthalmopathy apart from stable hyperthyroidism with over 85% sensitivity and about 81% specificity, and in testing the same model reached 80%/75%. In validation, the model predicted progression to ophthalmopathy with roughly 66% sensitivity and less than 75% specificity, a median of around six months before onset.

The TCR beta CDR3 regions were amplified from RNA transcripts. The TCR CDR3 was subjected to a first round of RT-PCR using the HTBI primer set and the Qiagen OneStep RT-PCR kit. Libraries were constructed in a second round of multiplex PCR, after which size selection and purification were carried out. Libraries were sequenced paired-end with 100 bp reads on an Illumina HiSeq2000. As for the authors' bioinformatics: Raw data were processed with SOAPnuke, discarding reads with adapters, uncalled bases, mean Phred below 15, or no exact constant-primer or identifier match. High-quality paired reads were merged with COPE v1.2.5, and unique nucleotide sequences were defined as clonotypes. Clonotypes were aligned to IMGT TRBV, TRBD and TRBJ reference segments using MiTCR v1.1. Only V-J combinations with frequency above 0.0001, covering 99% to 99.2% of repertoires, were analysed. The TCS score was defined as the ratio of F50 (clonal expansion) to E x V (chaos), calculated using BLOSUM62-based TCRdist between CDR3 peptides within each V-J. Welch's t-statistics and random forest reduced some 510 V-J features to about 12, which were used in a naive Bayes classifier (R e1071). The public reads were run again by TCRdb, first through fastp at Q25 and then through MiXCR, and only productive beta chains were kept. Entries that share a CDR3 protein sequence are merged under the most common genes and DNA. The V and J calls follow TCRdb's processing rather than the paper's. Here the sample has under 350,000 distinct CDR3 sequences; 15% to 20% occur a single time. The biggest ten clones account for about 51% of the sample.

In the ophthalmopathy patients, disease was moderately to severely active, with a Clinical Activity Score of 3 or more, a NOSPECS grade of 4 or more, and a duration of less than 3 months. Patients with uncontrolled infections, other autoimmune diseases, pregnancy or lactation were excluded. Diagnoses relied on clinical symptoms, serum thyroxine and TRAb, thyroid ultrasound and orbital computed tomography. PBMCs were separated from 10 ml of fresh peripheral blood using Ficoll-Paque density gradient centrifugation. Total RNA was extracted with Trizol reagent, and quality was checked on an Agilent 2100 Bioanalyzer. After removal of 5 bases from V and 3 bases from J, the junction retains 11 bases not matched to a gene. Based on the germline V gene, the CDR1 and CDR2 sequences are SGHTA and FQGNSA. The CDR3 numbers 16 residues from cysteine through phenylalanine. Only the CDR3 part of the read is kept: 48 bases, read in frame from the first base.

This clonotype was picked up many times. Its recognized antigen is unknown. Base qualities are not provided; no much larger clone lies one nucleotide away. This clonotype was sampled from a woman aged 55 to 70 with Graves' ophthalmopathy. The V gene is TRBV7-2 and the J gene is TRBJ2-5, with 8 middle bases fitting TRBD1. Input material: blood. The encoded CDR3 is CASSVIQGQGEETQYF. The DNA sequence follows: TGTGCCAGCAGCGTAATCCAAGGACAGGGTGAAGAGACCCAGTACTTC.